This T cell receptor beta chain was sequenced for a study of cytomegalovirus exposure and HLA in healthy donors. Overall study results and limits: More clonal expansion characterized HLA-associated TCR beta chains than equally common others in a later analysis.

With regard to this clone: Its antigen remains unknown.

Each donor was healthy, and each was a bone marrow donor. The PCR made use of 60 Vbeta and 13 Jbeta primers. Assay: immunoSEQ multiplex PCR; the TCRdb copy retains only in-frame clones and omits some. The table lists 150,000 to 200,000 clones, around 80% of them singletons. Germline V gene lookup returns CDR1 SGHKS and CDR2 YYEKEE (reference sequence). V lost 0 bases to trimming and J lost 0 bases, with 10 bases between them. This CDR3 comprises 16 residues. The sequencing input was PBMCs. The origin of this receptor is a young woman in good health and CMV-seronegative. The V gene is TRBV5-5, the J gene TRBJ1-5; D remains unclear. The CDR3 sequence is CASSLDPENSNQPQHF. The DNA for the CDR3 is TGTGCCAGCAGCTTGGATCCAGAAAATAGCAATCAGCCCCAGCATTTT.